These 17 T cell receptor beta chains came from one sample sequenced in a study of cytomegalovirus exposure and HLA in healthy donors. Measured with immunoSEQ multiplex PCR; TCRdb has only the in-frame clones, and not every one. Of hundreds of thousands of clones in the sample, more than 75% were seen once. The sequenced sample was PBMCs. These receptors were taken from a man younger than 30 in good health and CMV-seronegative.

The chain recombines TRBV11-3 with TRBJ2-7, with D possibly being TRBD1 (6 bases). This CDR3 contains 13 residues. Germline lookup yields CDR1 SGHNT and CDR2 YENEEA. V was pared by 5 bases and J by 4 bases, with 12 bases between. The CDR3 nucleotides read TGTGCCAGCAGCCAGGGGTTCTCGTACGAGCAGTACTTC. It translates to CASSQGFSYEQYF.

This chain connects TRBV28 to TRBJ2-1; 7 nucleotides match TRBD1. Germline V gives CDR1 MDHEN, CDR2 SYDVKM. The CDR3 consists of 14 residues. V shed 6 bases, J shed 3 bases, and the junction held 5 bases outside the gene matches. In nucleotides, the CDR3 is TGTGCCAGCAGGGAAGGGGGCTTCTACAATGAGCAGTTCTTC. Its translation: CASREGGFYNEQFF.

This chain joins TRBV6-4 and TRBJ1-3, with 7 bases identical to TRBD1. This CDR3 has 19 amino acids. V trimming: 0 bases; J trimming: 5 bases; junction bases outside the gene matches: 16. Per the germline V gene, CDR1 is MRHNA and CDR2 is SNTAGT. In nucleotides, the CDR3 is TGTGCCAGCAGTGACTCGAAAATTGGGTTCGGACAGGAAAGAAACACCATATATTTT. Its protein is CASSDSKIGFGQERNTIYF.

This rearrangement joins TRBV4-1 to TRBJ2-1; D possibly corresponds to TRBD1 (7 bases). Trimming took off 5 bases at V and 5 bases at J, with 22 bases between the two ends. Germline lookup yields CDR1 MGHRA and CDR2 YSYEKL. This CDR3 contains 17 residues. CDR3 amino acids: CASSLIDGGGAHNEQFF. The DNA of the CDR3 is TGCGCCAGCAGCTTGATAGACGGAGGGGGCGCCCACAATGAGCAGTTCTTC.

The CDR3 coding sequence is TGTGCCAGCAGTTTAGGTTCCGGGACAAGGGGTGGTTGGGGCACCGGGGAGCTGTTTTTT. The encoded protein is CASSLGSGTRGGWGTGELFF. The rearrangement joins TRBV28 to TRBJ2-2; TRBD1 is a possible D gene (6 bases). Germline values: CDR1 MDHEN, CDR2 SYDVKM. The length of the CDR3 is 20 residues. Trimming stripped 2 bases from V and 4 bases from J, with 26 bases between.

The chain uses TRBV28 and TRBJ2-1, with D unresolved. This CDR3 spans 12 amino acids. Trimming cost V 8 bases and J 8 bases, with 13 bases left between them. CDR1 is MDHEN, CDR2 SYDVKM, per germline. The DNA for the CDR3 is TGTGCCAGCCTATCCATAGTCGATGAGCAGTTCTTC. Residues: CASLSIVDEQFF.

This clone was seen a few times. V usage is TRBV7-8 and J usage is TRBJ1-5; TRBD1 matches 11 bases. Trimming removed 5 bases from V and 2 bases from J; junction bases left unmatched: 5. Per the germline V gene, CDR1 is SGHVS and CDR2 is FQNEAQ. There are 16 residues in the CDR3. CDR3 nucleotides: TGTGCCAGCAGCCACGGACAGGGGGCTGGCAATCAGCCCCAGCATTTT. Translated: CASSHGQGAGNQPQHF.

This chain uses TRBV10-2 with TRBJ2-7, with D hard to call. The V end lost 4 bases, the J end lost 0 bases, and 4 bases lay between the germline ends. Per germline, CDR1 WSHSY and CDR2 SAAADI. CDR3 size: 12 residues. The CDR3: CASSGGSYEQYF. The CDR3 nucleotides read TGCGCCAGCAGTGGAGGCTCCTACGAGCAGTACTTC.

The chain links TRBV28 to TRBJ1-5, with a possible D match to TRBD1 (6 bases). The ends were cut back, 6 bases at V and 1 base at J, with 19 bases in the middle. The CDR3 extends over 17 amino acids. Germline CDR1 reads MDHEN; CDR2 reads SYDVKM. CDR3: CASSQTTDRESNQPQHF. The CDR3 nucleotides read TGTGCCAGCAGCCAGACTACGGACAGAGAAAGCAATCAGCCCCAGCATTTT.

This clone was observed a few times. This sample includes further DNA sequences coding for the same CDR3. The V call is TRBV28, the J call TRBJ1-3; no firm D call. Trimming stripped 2 bases from V and 9 bases from J, with 5 bases between. From germline, CDR1 is MDHEN and CDR2 SYDVKM. This CDR3 contains 11 residues. CDR3 residues: CASSLGSTIYF. As DNA, the CDR3 is TGTGCCAGCAGTTTAGGTAGCACCATATATTTT.

With regard to this clone: The junction does not match germline at one end; this may be a read error. The gene calls are TRBV7-7 and TRBJ2-1, with TRBD1 matching over 8 bases. This CDR3 is built from 14 residues. Germline CDR1 is SSHAT and CDR2 is FNYEAQ (reference sequence). The CDR3 DNA is TGTGCTAGCAGCTTAACGACAGGGGTGAATGAGCAGTTCTTC. Residues: CASSLTTGVNEQFF.

In nucleotides, the CDR3 is TGTGCCAGCAGCCACCGGGTCGGGTCCTACGAGCAGTACTTC. Translated: CASSHRVGSYEQYF. V usage is TRBV27 and J usage is TRBJ2-7; no reliable D call. The germline CDR1 and CDR2 sequences are MNHEY and SMNVEV (reference sequence). The CDR3 spans 14 residues. Trimming pared 6 bases from V and 1 base from J, leaving 13 bases between.

This chain joins TRBV19 and TRBJ1-1; D not resolved. CDR1 and CDR2 from the germline V gene are LNHDA and SQIVND (reference sequence). The CDR3 totals 14 residues. V lost 5 bases, J lost 4 bases, and 14 bases lay in between. The CDR3 here is CASSLFLFATEAFF. CDR3 in DNA: TGTGCCAGTAGTCTTTTTCTATTCGCCACTGAAGCTTTCTTT.

The rearrangement links TRBV7-3 to TRBJ2-5, with D perhaps TRBD1 (5 bases). The V gene's germline CDR1 is SGHTA and CDR2 FQGTGA. The CDR3 sequence is 14 residues long. The ends were cut back, 0 bases at V and 4 bases at J, with 9 bases in the middle. CDR3 coding DNA: TGTGCCAGCAGCTTAACAGGGGCACGAGAGACCCAGTACTTC. This sequence encodes CASSLTGARETQYF.

Remarks on this clone: Other nucleotide sequences in the sample specify the same CDR3. The chain joins TRBV4-3 to TRBJ2-7; tentative D call: TRBD2 (6 bases). With 1 base removed from V and 0 bases from J, the gap between germline ends came to 10 bases. Germline V lookup: CDR1 LGHNA, CDR2 YSLEER. CDR3 length: 15 amino acids. As DNA, the CDR3 is TGCGCCAGCAGCCAAGTTACCGGGAGCTCCTACGAGCAGTACTTC. It encodes CASSQVTGSSYEQYF.

The rearrangement joins TRBV9 to TRBJ2-1, with D unresolved. The CDR3 sequence is 14 residues long. V was pared by 0 bases and J by 10 bases, with 14 bases between. CDR1 is SGDLS and CDR2 is YYNGEE in the germline V gene. The CDR3 region has the DNA TGTGCCAGCAGCGTAGACCCCTCATCGAGGGAGCAGTTCTTC. It yields the protein CASSVDPSSREQFF.

This sequence joins TRBV7-9 and TRBJ1-2; maybe TRBD1 (6 bases). V was cut by 5 bases and J by 5 bases, with 30 bases left in between. This CDR3 is 19 amino acids long. Per germline, CDR1 SEHNR and CDR2 FQNEAQ (reference sequence). The CDR3 region is CASSRGLSTSGATGYGYTF. CDR3 nucleotide sequence: TGTGCCAGCAGCCGAGGGCTATCTACCTCAGGGGCGACGGGATATGGCTACACCTTC.